Each of the 18 T cell receptor beta chains below was sequenced from the same sample in a study of T cells in women clearing cervical HPV infection. The table came from immunoSEQ multiplex PCR; TCRdb's copy has only in-frame clones and leaves some out. The sample holds under 45,000 clones. The material sequenced was blood buffy coat. The receptors shown here come from a woman between 18 and 70 years old with a cervical HPV16 infection that either progressed to CIN3+ or cleared (not recorded which).

For this clone: The read ends 3 residues shy of where the CDR3 ends; the end is completed using the germline J gene. This chain uses TRBV5-1 with TRBJ1-1; the D gene is possibly TRBD1 (5 bases). With 5 bases removed from V and 4 bases from J, the gap between germline ends came to 15 bases. In germline, CDR1 is SGHRS, CDR2 YFSETQ. This CDR3 contains 14 residues. CDR3 sequence: CASRNPAQGTEAFF. The covered CDR3 bases are TGCGCCAGCAGAAATCCGGCCCAGGGCACTGAA. Full variable domain (rest looked up from reference TRBV5-1 and TRBJ1-1): KAGVTQTPRYLIKTRGQQVTLSCSPISGHRSVSWYQQTPGQGLQFLFEYFSETQRNKGNFPGRFSGRQFSNSRSEMNVSTLELGDSALYLCASRNPAQGTEAFFGQGTRLTVV.

On this clone: The CDR3 end is not reached by the read, which stops 3 residues before it; the germline J gene fills it in. V and J are TRBV20-1 and TRBJ2-1, with 8 nucleotides matching TRBD2. V gave up 5 bases and J gave up 3 bases; unmatched junction bases: 6. The germline gives CDR1 DFQATT, CDR2 SNEGSKA (reference sequence). The CDR3 spans 14 residues. CDR3: CSAWISGSYNEQFF. The DNA read from the CDR3 is TGCAGTGCTTGGATAAGCGGGAGCTACAATGAG.

A remark on this clone: With the read ending 3 residues before the CDR3 end, the germline J gene is used to fill in that end. The chain employs TRBV7-3 and TRBJ1-1, with D possibly matching TRBD1 (6 bases). V dropped 5 bases and J dropped 1 base, with 8 bases sitting between them. Germline loops: CDR1 SGHTA, CDR2 FQGTGA. CDR3 length: 13 amino acids. The CDR3 protein is CASSLDRNTEAFF. CDR3 DNA (partial): TGTGCCAGCAGCCTGGACAGGAACACTGAA.

As to this clone: From the germline J gene comes the end of the CDR3, since the read stops 3 residues before it. The chain uses TRBV2 and TRBJ1-5; 7 nucleotides match TRBD1. Losses at the gene ends were 3 bases for V and 2 bases for J; bases not matched to a gene: 1. The germline V gene has CDR1 SNHLY and CDR2 FYNNEI. The CDR3 loop spans 14 amino acids. The CDR3 is CASSDDRGNQPQHF. The CDR3 DNA, read in part, is TGTGCCAGCAGTGACGACAGGGGCAATCAGCCC.

For this clone: The CDR3 extends 3 residues past the end of the read, so its final part is completed from the germline J gene. Different DNA sequences within this sample yield the same CDR3. J is TRBJ1-2 and V is TRBV28; 8 bases map to TRBD1. There are 14 residues in the CDR3. Germline values: CDR1 MDHEN, CDR2 SYDVKM. Trimming cost V 2 bases and J 4 bases; bases outside gene matches: 3. Partial CDR3 DNA: TGTGCCAGCAGTTTAGATCAGGGGGCCTATGGC. Its translation: CASSLDQGAYG. Given in full, the CDR3 is CASSLDQGAYGYTF.

About this clone: The read gets to within 3 residues of the CDR3 end, and the germline J gene fills in the rest. The chain employs TRBV6-1 and TRBJ2-3; 13 bases align to TRBD2. The germline V gene has CDR1 MNHNS and CDR2 SASEGT. V lost 1 base and J lost 4; bases outside the gene matches: 5. The CDR3 consists of 17 residues. CDR3 DNA, as far as it was read: TGTGCCAGCAGTGAAGGGCCGACTAGCGGGAGGCCAGATACG. Residues: CASSEGPTSGRPDT. The CDR3 reads in full as CASSEGPTSGRPDTQYF.

With regard to this clone: Coverage ceases 3 residues before the CDR3 finishes, and the germline J gene fills in the end. This chain uses TRBV18 with TRBJ2-7; D ambiguous. The CDR3 consists of 13 residues. Trimming removed 6 bases at V and 0 bases at J, with 9 bases between. The germline CDR1 and CDR2 sequences are KGHSH and LQKENI. The CDR3 here is CASSTTSSYEQYF. The covered CDR3 bases are TGTGCCAGCTCGACGACAAGCTCCTACGAG.

Remarks on this clone: The read ends 3 residues early relative to the CDR3; the germline J gene fills the gap. The chain carries TRBV20-1 and TRBJ2-2; 8 nucleotides agree with TRBD2. CDR1 is DFQATT and CDR2 is SNEGSKA in the germline V gene (reference sequence). The CDR3 runs to 14 residues. V lost 4 bases to trimming and J lost 2 bases; unmatched junction nucleotides: 3. The CDR3: CSAKTSDNTGELFF. The CDR3 DNA, read in part, is TGCAGTGCTAAGACTAGCGATAACACCGGGGAG.

On this clone: The CDR3 end falls 3 residues outside the read, so it is completed with the germline J gene. This sequence joins TRBV4-2 and TRBJ1-2; 9 nucleotides agree with TRBD1. With 4 bases clipped from V and 2 bases from J, the junction kept 2 bases outside the gene matches. The CDR3 consists of 14 residues. From germline, CDR1 is LGHNA and CDR2 YNFKEQ. Incomplete CDR3 DNA: TGTGCCAGCAGCCCCGGGACAGGGAACTATGGC. Amino acid sequence: CASSPGTGNYG. The entire CDR3 protein is CASSPGTGNYGYTF.

On this clone: Read data end 3 residues before the CDR3 end; the end is taken from the germline J gene. The V call is TRBV18, the J call TRBJ1-5, with a weak D call TRBD1 (6 bases). V was trimmed by 6 bases and J by 7 bases, leaving 13 bases between them. CDR3 length: 13 residues. CDR1 and CDR2 from the germline V gene are KGHSH and LQKENI. CDR3 in amino acids: CASSSGDWQPQHF. The DNA read from the CDR3 is TGTGCCAGCTCCTCAGGGGATTGGCAGCCC.

Concerning this clone: The read terminates 3 residues ahead of where the CDR3 ends, so the germline J gene completes it. This sequence joins TRBV19 and TRBJ1-2; 8 nucleotides match TRBD1. CDR3 length: 15 residues. Germline-derived CDR1 and CDR2 are LNHDA and SQIVND (reference sequence). V dropped 5 bases and J dropped 5; count of bases not matched to a gene: 10. The CDR3 DNA, read in part, is TGTGCCAGTAGTCCCTCAGGGGGACAGGCTTATGGC. Translating gives CASSPSGGQAYG. The full CDR3 reads CASSPSGGQAYGYTF.

On this clone: The DNA ends 3 residues before the CDR3 does, and the rest of the CDR3 is filled in from the germline J gene. V is TRBV20-1 and J is TRBJ1-1, with D maybe TRBD1 (6 bases). Trimming shortened V by 3 bases and J by 6 bases, and 17 bases separated the two germline ends. The CDR3 spans 14 residues. Germline V gene lookup returns CDR1 DFQATT and CDR2 SNEGSKA (reference sequence). The covered CDR3 bases are TGCAGTGCTAGGCCCAACAGGGAGGAGGCTGAA. Translated: CSARPNREEAE. The entire CDR3 reads CSARPNREEAEAFF.

Notes on this clone: The missing CDR3 end, 3 residues past where the read stops, is filled in from the germline J gene. V is TRBV24-1 and J is TRBJ2-1; the D gene is possibly TRBD2 (7 bases). V lost 9 bases to trimming and J lost 6 bases, with 8 bases between them. Germline CDR1 and CDR2: KGHDR and SFDVKD. This CDR3 spans 11 amino acids. The CDR3 spells CATGGANEQFF. The part of the CDR3 DNA that was read is TGTGCCACCGGGGGGGCCAATGAG.

Worth noting for this clone: The read terminates 3 residues before the CDR3 end, so the remaining end is supplied by the germline J gene. The V and J genes are TRBV7-8 and TRBJ1-6, with D tentatively TRBD1 (6 bases). This CDR3 has 15 amino acids. The germline V and J ends were trimmed by 2 bases and 7 bases, with 12 bases remaining between them. The germline V gene has CDR1 SGHVS and CDR2 FQNEAQ. The sequenced CDR3 bases are TGTGCCAGCAGCTTACCCAGGGGTGGCAATTCACCC. Its translation is CASSLPRGGNSP. The whole CDR3 protein is CASSLPRGGNSPLHF.

As concerns this clone: From the germline J gene comes the end of the CDR3, since the read stops 3 residues before it. This sequence joins TRBV19 and TRBJ2-3; D is unresolved. The germline CDR1 and CDR2 sequences are LNHDA and SQIVND (reference sequence). The CDR3 is 13 residues long. The CDR3 DNA, read in part, is TGTGCCAGTAGTATAGGGTTGAGGAGCGCG. It specifies CASSIGLRSA. The whole CDR3 sequence reads CASSIGLRSAQYF. Full variable domain (missing parts from reference TRBV19 and TRBJ2-3): DGGITQSPKYLFRKEGQNVTLSCEQNLNHDAMYWYRQDPGQGLRLIYYSQIVNDFQKGDIAEGYSVSREKKESFPLTVTSAQKNPTAFYLCASSIGLRSAQYFGPGTRLTVL.

A remark on this clone: The read falls 3 residues short of the CDR3 end, and the missing part is taken from the germline J gene. V gene TRBV14 combines with J gene TRBJ2-2; perhaps TRBD2 as D (6 bases). Germline values: CDR1 SGHDN, CDR2 FVKESK. CDR3 size: 14 residues. V lost 4 bases to trimming and J lost 5 bases, with 11 bases between them. The sequenced part of the CDR3 DNA is TGTGCCAGCAGCCGCCTCAGCGGGACCGGGGAG. Protein product: CASSRLSGTGE. The whole CDR3 sequence is CASSRLSGTGELFF.

As regards this clone: With the read ending 3 residues before the CDR3 end, the germline J gene is used to fill in that end. The chain carries TRBV20-1 and TRBJ2-2; 8 nucleotides match TRBD1. CDR1 DFQATT and CDR2 SNEGSKA come from the germline V gene (reference sequence). The CDR3 consists of 13 residues. The V segment lost 5 bases and the J segment 4 bases; nucleotides outside the gene matches: 3. CDR3 sequence: CSARTGSTGELFF. The sequenced part of the CDR3 DNA is TGCAGTGCTCGGACAGGGAGCACCGGGGAG.

About this clone itself: The read finishes 3 residues shy of the CDR3 end, and the germline J gene is used to complete it. The chain employs TRBV5-4 and TRBJ1-1, with TRBD1 identical over 7 bases. This CDR3 has 12 residues. In germline, CDR1 is SGHNT, CDR2 YYREEE (reference sequence). CDR3 DNA (partial): TGTGCCAGCAGCGCAGGGACAGTGGAA. Translated: CASSAGTVE. In full, the CDR3 reads CASSAGTVEAFF.